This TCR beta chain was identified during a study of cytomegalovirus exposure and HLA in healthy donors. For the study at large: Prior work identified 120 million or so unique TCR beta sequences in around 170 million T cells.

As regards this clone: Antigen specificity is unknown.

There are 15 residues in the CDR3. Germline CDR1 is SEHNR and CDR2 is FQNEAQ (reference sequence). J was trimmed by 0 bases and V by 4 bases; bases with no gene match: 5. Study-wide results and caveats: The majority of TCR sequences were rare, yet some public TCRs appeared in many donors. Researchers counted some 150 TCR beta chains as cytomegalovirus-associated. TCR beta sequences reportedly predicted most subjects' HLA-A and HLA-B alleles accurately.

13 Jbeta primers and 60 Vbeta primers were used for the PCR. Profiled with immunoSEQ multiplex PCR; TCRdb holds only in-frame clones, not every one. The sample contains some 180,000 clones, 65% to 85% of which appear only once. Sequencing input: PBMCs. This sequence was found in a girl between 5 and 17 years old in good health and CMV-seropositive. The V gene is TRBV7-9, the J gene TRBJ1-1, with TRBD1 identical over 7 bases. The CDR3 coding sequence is TGTGCCAGCAGCTCTCCGGACAGGCTGAACACTGAAGCTTTCTTT. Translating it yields CASSSPDRLNTEAFF. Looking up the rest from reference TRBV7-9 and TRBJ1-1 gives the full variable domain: DTGVSQNPRHKITKRGQNVTFRCDPISEHNRLYWYRQTLGQGPEFLTYFQNEAQLEKSRLLSDRFSAERPKGSFSTLEIQRTEQGDSAMYLCASSSPDRLNTEAFFGQGTRLTVV.